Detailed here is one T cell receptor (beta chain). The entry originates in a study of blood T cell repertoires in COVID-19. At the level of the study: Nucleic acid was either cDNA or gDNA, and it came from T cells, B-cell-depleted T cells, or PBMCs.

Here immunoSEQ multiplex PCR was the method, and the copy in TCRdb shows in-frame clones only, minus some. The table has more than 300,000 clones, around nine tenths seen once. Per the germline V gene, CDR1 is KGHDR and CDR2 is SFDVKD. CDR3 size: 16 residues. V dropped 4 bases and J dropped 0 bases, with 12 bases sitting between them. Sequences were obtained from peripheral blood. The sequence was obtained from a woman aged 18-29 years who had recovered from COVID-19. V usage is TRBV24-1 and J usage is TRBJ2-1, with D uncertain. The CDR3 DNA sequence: TGTGCCACCAGTGACGCCTCCAGCGCCTCCTACAATGAGCAGTTCTTC. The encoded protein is CATSDASSASYNEQFF.